The 32 T cell receptor beta chains given below trace back to one sample, sequenced in a study of T-cell memory formation after mild COVID-19. TCRdb analysed the 5' RACE reads with MiXCR anew, one entry per CDR3 protein. The sample has roughly 52,000 distinct CDR3 sequences; approximately 8% are singletons. Material for sequencing was PBMCs or a T cell subset sorted from them (not recorded which). The receptors stem from a man in his late teens or twenties who had mild COVID-19 (a few samples of this study predate the infection). Cell type and time point are not known.

This clonotype occurred a few times. This chain uses TRBV5-1 with TRBJ2-3; no clear D. Trimming removed 1 base from V and 0 bases from J, with 6 bases in between. CDR1 is SGHRS, CDR2 YFSETQ, per germline. The CDR3 runs to 14 residues. CDR3 nucleotides: TGCGCCAGCAGCTTGATCACTAGCACAGATACGCAGTATTTT. It encodes CASSLITSTDTQYF.

A few counts support this clonotype. This chain uses TRBV19 with TRBJ2-1; 8 bases map to TRBD1. V shed 6 bases, J shed 6 bases, and the junction held 1 base outside the gene matches. The CDR3 runs 12 residues. CDR1 and CDR2 from the germline V gene are LNHDA and SQIVND (reference sequence). As DNA, the CDR3 is TGTGCCAGTAGGACAGGGGCCAATGAGCAGTTCTTC. Its protein product is CASRTGANEQFF.

This clonotype came up a few times. The chain recombines TRBV7-9 with TRBJ2-3; 13 nucleotides agree with TRBD2. J lost 4 bases, V lost 3 bases, and 1 base had no gene match. The germline CDR1 and CDR2 sequences are SEHNR and FQNEAQ (reference sequence). There are 15 residues in the CDR3. This CDR3 reads CASSLGTSGADTQYF. The DNA for the CDR3 is TGTGCCAGCAGCTTGGGGACTAGCGGGGCAGATACGCAGTATTTT. The full variable domain, rest sourced from reference TRBV7-9 and TRBJ2-3, is DTGVSQNPRHKITKRGQNVTFRCDPISEHNRLYWYRQTLGQGPEFLTYFQNEAQLEKSRLLSDRFSAERPKGSFSTLEIQRTEQGDSAMYLCASSLGTSGADTQYFGPGTRLTVL.

This clonotype occurred a few times. The chain recombines TRBV7-9 with TRBJ2-1; D gene unclear. CDR1 and CDR2 from the germline V gene are SEHNR and FQNEAQ (reference sequence). CDR3 length: 12 residues. With 1 base removed from V and 12 bases from J, the gap between germline ends came to 10 bases. Here the CDR3 DNA reads TGTGCCAGCAGCTTAGGAGCAAAGGGGCAGTTCTTC. It encodes CASSLGAKGQFF.

The chain combines TRBV7-9 with TRBJ2-7; no definite D call. Deletions cut 1 base from V and 5 bases from J, with 6 bases between. The CDR3 extends over 12 amino acids. Per the germline V gene, CDR1 is SEHNR and CDR2 is FQNEAQ (reference sequence). The CDR3 bases are TGTGCCAGCAGCTTAGAACCTAACGAGCAGTACTTC. Translation gives CASSLEPNEQYF.

This clonotype turned up a few times. The chain carries TRBV20-1 and TRBJ2-1; weak D call: TRBD2 (6 bases). V lost 3 bases and J lost 4, with 10 bases in between. CDR3 length: 13 amino acids. Germline lookup yields CDR1 DFQATT and CDR2 SNEGSKA (reference sequence). DNA for the CDR3: TGCAGTGCTAGCGGGGGTGCATACAATGAGCAGTTCTTC. This gives the protein CSASGGAYNEQFF.

This clonotype was seen at least ten times. The rearrangement joins TRBV29-1 to TRBJ1-2, with D uncertain. This CDR3 has 14 amino acids. Trimming cost V 3 bases and J 3 bases, with 14 bases left between them. In germline, CDR1 is SQVTM, CDR2 ANQGSEA. CDR3: CSVEPRLADYGYTF. The DNA of the CDR3 is TGCAGCGTTGAGCCCAGGCTAGCTGACTATGGCTACACCTTC.

This clonotype has ten or more counts. This chain uses TRBV6-2 or TRBV6-3 with TRBJ2-7, with D tentatively TRBD1 (6 bases). Between the trimmed V and J ends, which lost 8 bases and 4 bases, there was a span of 9 bases. CDR1 and CDR2 from the germline V gene are MNHEY and SVGEGT. The CDR3 is 11 residues long. The DNA of the CDR3 is TGTGCCAGCCTTCAGGGGTACGAGCAGTACGTC. Protein: CASLQGYEQYV.

The chain is built from TRBV12-3 or TRBV12-4 and TRBJ1-2; D is possibly TRBD1 (5 bases). Deletions cut 6 bases from V and 4 bases from J, with 12 bases between. The CDR3 totals 13 residues. DNA for the CDR3: TGTGCCAGCAGGATGGGACGGATCTATGGCTACACCTTC. As protein: CASRMGRIYGYTF.

This clonotype turned up a few times. The chain combines TRBV7-2 with TRBJ2-3; possible D gene TRBD2, 5 bases. CDR1 and CDR2 from the germline V gene are SGHTA and FQGNSA. Trimming stripped 2 bases from V and 2 bases from J, with 14 bases between. The CDR3 runs 16 residues. The CDR3 bases are TGTGCCAGCAGCTTAAAGGGCGGGTCGACCACAGATACGCAGTATTTT. This sequence encodes CASSLKGGSTTDTQYF.

This clonotype counts as medium-sized. The chain uses TRBV5-1 and TRBJ2-1; 9 bases are a match to TRBD2. The V gene's germline CDR1 is SGHRS and CDR2 YFSETQ. This CDR3 comprises 17 residues. Germline trimming cut 0 bases from V and 4 bases from J; bases unmatched to any gene: 8. The CDR3 DNA follows: TGCGCCAGCAGCTTGGCCGGTTTAGCGGGAGCGTACAATGAGCAGTTCTTC. Amino acid sequence: CASSLAGLAGAYNEQFF.

This clonotype was seen ten or more times. The genes are TRBV5-1 and TRBJ2-7, with D unresolved. Trimming cost V 2 bases and J 3 bases, with 12 bases left between them. Germline CDR1 and CDR2: SGHRS and YFSETQ. The CDR3 loop spans 14 amino acids. The DNA for the CDR3 is TGCGCCAGCAGCTTTTCGAATCCAGTCTACGAGCAGTACTTC. This sequence encodes CASSFSNPVYEQYF.

Written as DNA, the CDR3 is TGTGCCAGCAGCGTTCGGGTCGAGCAGTTCTTC. Encoded protein: CASSVRVEQFF. The chain employs TRBV7-2 and TRBJ2-1; D unclear. Germline CDR1 is SGHTA and CDR2 is FQGNSA. The CDR3 contains 11 residues. V was clipped by 5 bases and J by 10 bases, with 9 bases between them.

V is TRBV7-2 and J is TRBJ1-5; D remains unclear. The CDR3 runs to 15 residues. V was shortened by 5 bases and J by 2 bases, with 13 bases between the two germline ends. Germline-derived CDR1 and CDR2 are SGHTA and FQGNSA. The CDR3 sequence: CASSRTPRGNQPQHF. CDR3 coding DNA: TGTGCCAGCAGCCGAACACCCCGGGGCAATCAGCCCCAGCATTTT.

The table lists this clonotype with a few counts. The chain uses TRBV7-2 and TRBJ2-1, with 7 positions matching TRBD1. The V and J ends lost 5 bases and 3 bases, in that order; junction bases with no gene match: 7. The CDR3 runs 15 residues. Germline CDR1 is SGHTA and CDR2 is FQGNSA. DNA for the CDR3: TGTGCCAGCAGCGTAGGGGGCTACATCTACAATGAGCAGTTCTTC. Protein sequence: CASSVGGYIYNEQFF. The whole variable domain, filled in from reference TRBV7-2 and TRBJ2-1, reads GAGVSQSPSNKVTEKGKDVELRCDPISGHTALYWYRQSLGQGLEFLIYFQGNSAPDKSGLPSDRFSAERTGGSVSTLTIQRTQQEDSAVYLCASSVGGYIYNEQFFGPGTRLTVL.

This clonotype turned up a few times. This rearrangement joins TRBV4-3 to TRBJ2-1; D is unclear. V was pared by 1 base and J by 2 bases, with 12 bases between. The germline V gene has CDR1 LGHNA and CDR2 YSLEER. The CDR3 length is 16 residues. The CDR3 here is CASSQALTPAYNEQFF. CDR3 in DNA: TGCGCCAGCAGCCAAGCCTTGACTCCTGCCTACAATGAGCAGTTCTTC.

This clonotype came up a few times. V usage is TRBV3-1 and J usage is TRBJ2-1; perhaps TRBD2 as D (6 bases). From germline, CDR1 is LGHDT and CDR2 YNNKEL (reference sequence). The CDR3 consists of 14 residues. The V end was cut by 1 base, the J end by 6 bases, with 10 bases between. The CDR3 is CASSQGEAGNEQFF. The DNA for the CDR3 is TGTGCCAGCAGCCAAGGGGAGGCGGGCAATGAGCAGTTCTTC.

The V and J genes are TRBV7-2 and TRBJ1-4; 7 nucleotides align to TRBD1. Looked up from germline, CDR1 is SGHTA and CDR2 is FQGNSA. V dropped 5 bases and J dropped 5; count of bases not matched to a gene: 5. The CDR3 consists of 14 residues. CDR3 DNA sequence: TGTGCCAGCAGCCAAGACAGGGAGAATGAAAAACTGTTTTTT. Protein: CASSQDRENEKLFF.

V usage is TRBV30 and J usage is TRBJ2-1; TRBD1 matches 9 bases. The junction had 13 bases not matched to a gene; V was cut back by 2 bases and J by 8 bases. The germline V gene has CDR1 GTSNPN and CDR2 SVGIG (reference sequence). This CDR3 comprises 16 residues. CDR3 coding DNA: TGTGCCTGGAGTTCCCAGAGACAGGGGGTACCCCATGAGCAGTTCTTC. It codes for CAWSSQRQGVPHEQFF.

The rearrangement joins TRBV20-1 to TRBJ1-1; possible D gene TRBD1, 5 bases. With 2 bases removed from V and 1 base from J, the gap between germline ends came to 14 bases. The CDR3 is 15 residues long. From germline, CDR1 is DFQATT and CDR2 SNEGSKA (reference sequence). CDR3 in DNA: TGCAGTGCTAGACAGGGACGGAGGGAGAACACTGAAGCTTTCTTT. Its translation is CSARQGRRENTEAFF.

This clonotype was seen a few times. The rearrangement uses TRBV30 and TRBJ2-5, with D perhaps matching TRBD2 (6 bases). This CDR3 is 13 amino acids long. V was shortened by 4 bases and J by 5 bases, with 14 bases between the two germline ends. Germline V gene data show CDR1 as GTSNPN and CDR2 as SVGIG (reference sequence). The CDR3 DNA follows: TGTGCCTGGAATCGGGGGTTTGAGGAGACCCAGTACTTC. This encodes CAWNRGFEETQYF.

This clonotype was counted a few times. The chain combines TRBV5-1 with TRBJ1-6, with a possible D match to TRBD1 (5 bases). The germline gives CDR1 SGHRS, CDR2 YFSETQ. Deletions cut 0 bases from V and 11 bases from J, with 9 bases between. CDR3 length: 13 residues. The CDR3 region has the DNA TGCGCCAGCAGCTTGGATGGGGGGGCACCCCTCCACTTT. Encoded protein: CASSLDGGAPLHF.

CDR3 protein: CATSDPGQGSDTQYF. CDR3 nucleotide sequence: TGTGCCACCAGTGACCCTGGACAGGGTTCCGATACGCAGTATTTT. V and J are TRBV24-1 and TRBJ2-3, with 8 bases matching TRBD1. The CDR3 has 15 residues. Germline values: CDR1 KGHDR, CDR2 SFDVKD. V shed 4 bases and J 6 bases; nucleotides not matched to a gene: 8.

This clonotype was seen more than once but under ten times. This chain links TRBV5-6 with TRBJ1-1; D call uncertain. This CDR3 has 14 residues. Trimming left V 4 bases short and J 6 bases short, with 16 bases between. Germline V gene sequence: CDR1 SGHDT, CDR2 YYEEEE. The CDR3 DNA is TGTGCCAGCAGCCGTATTAGTGGGTGGCCTGAAGCTTTCTTT. The encoded protein is CASSRISGWPEAFF.

J is TRBJ1-1 and V is TRBV2; D not certain. The CDR3 runs to 12 residues. CDR1 and CDR2 (germline): SNHLY, FYNNEI. V shed 6 bases and J shed 3 bases, with 8 bases lying between them. The CDR3 loop is CASRDPDTEAFF. For the CDR3, the DNA is TGTGCCAGCAGGGATCCCGACACTGAAGCTTTCTTT.

The chain has TRBV7-2 and TRBJ1-6; possibly TRBD1 for D (5 bases). CDR1 is SGHTA and CDR2 is FQGNSA in the germline V gene. CDR3 length: 14 residues. Trimming removed 5 bases from V and 8 bases from J, with 13 bases in between. The CDR3 nucleotides read TGTGCCAGCAGCCCAAACGGGGGGGATTCACCCCTCCACTTT. It specifies CASSPNGGDSPLHF.

The chain links TRBV7-9 to TRBJ2-5, with D possibly being TRBD2 (6 bases). The length of the CDR3 is 13 residues. The V end lost 4 bases, the J end lost 5 bases, and 11 bases lay between the germline ends. The germline CDR1 and CDR2 sequences are SEHNR and FQNEAQ (reference sequence). This CDR3 is CASSSSAGETQYF. Here the CDR3 DNA reads TGTGCCAGCAGCTCAAGCGCGGGGGAGACCCAGTACTTC.

The chain couples TRBV6-6 to TRBJ2-7, with TRBD2 matching over 9 bases. The CDR3 is 14 amino acids. Germline CDR1 MNHNY, CDR2 SVGAGI (reference sequence). Trimming cost V 2 bases and J 5 bases; bases outside gene matches: 4. CDR3 sequence (DNA): TGTGCCAGCAGTTACGAAGGCGGGGGGGACGAGCAGTACGTC. Protein: CASSYEGGGDEQYV.

This clonotype appeared a few times. The chain links TRBV7-9 to TRBJ1-1; D gene uncertain. Germline V gene data show CDR1 as SEHNR and CDR2 as FQNEAQ (reference sequence). The V and J ends lost 3 bases and 4 bases respectively, with 12 bases between them. The CDR3 is 14 amino acids. Here the CDR3 DNA reads TGTGCCAGCAGCTTCAGCAGTCCGAGCACTGAAGCTTTCTTT. This encodes CASSFSSPSTEAFF. Complete variable domain (other parts from reference TRBV7-9 and TRBJ1-1): DTGVSQNPRHKITKRGQNVTFRCDPISEHNRLYWYRQTLGQGPEFLTYFQNEAQLEKSRLLSDRFSAERPKGSFSTLEIQRTEQGDSAMYLCASSFSSPSTEAFFGQGTRLTVV.

V is TRBV12-3 or TRBV12-4 and J is TRBJ1-2; D is undetermined. The CDR3 has 16 residues. V lost 3 bases to trimming and J lost 0 bases, with 14 bases between them. Here the CDR3 reads CASSFLSAGANYGYTF. Written as DNA, the CDR3 is TGTGCCAGCAGTTTCCTCTCGGCAGGTGCTAACTATGGCTACACCTTC.

This chain connects TRBV7-2 to TRBJ1-4; 7 bases align to TRBD1. The CDR3 length is 16 residues. CDR1 and CDR2 from the germline V gene are SGHTA and FQGNSA. Trimming at V came to 2 bases and at J to 0 bases, leaving 3 bases not matched to a gene. CDR3: CASSLRTGATNEKLFF. The CDR3 coding sequence is TGTGCCAGCAGCTTACGAACAGGGGCAACTAATGAAAAACTGTTTTTT.

V and J are TRBV6-2 or TRBV6-3 and TRBJ2-7; possible D gene TRBD1, 6 bases. V lost 5 bases, J lost 2 bases, and 19 bases lay in between. The germline CDR1 and CDR2 sequences are MNHEY and SVGEGT. The CDR3 length is 16 residues. This chain's CDR3 is CASSDYEITGTYEQYV. CDR3 sequence (DNA): TGTGCCAGCAGTGACTACGAAATTACAGGGACCTACGAGCAGTACGTC.